This T cell receptor (beta chain) was captured by sequencing in a study of blood T cell repertoires in COVID-19 (dated by TCRdb to 2020 to 2021). Study-wide context: Collaborator samples came from the United States, Italy and Spain and covered acute and convalescent phases of COVID-19. The prospective study material was composed of cDNA or gDNA derived from T cells, B-cell-depleted T cells, or PBMCs. The dataset comprised deeply sampled blood TCRbeta repertoires from subjects exposed to, actively infected with, or recovered from COVID-19. The repertoires were released in a freely available public database meant as a resource for research on the immune response to SARS-CoV-2. Samples were obtained from the ongoing ImmuneRACE study (first 160 participants) and from 1,200 or so subjects provided by 6 global collaborators. The sample metadata nearly always contained a de-identified subject ID, COVID-19 status, age in years and sex. HLA class I and class II types, where available, came from metadata supplied by the sample provider rather than from assay-based typing.

Results the study describes overall, beyond this receptor: Clinical and demographic metadata were provided uncurated, with the amount varying by source and participant.

Trimming accounts for 5 bases at V and 4 bases at J, while the number of junction bases matched to no gene is 7. There are 14 amino acids in the CDR3, from cysteine to phenylalanine inclusive. CDR3 DNA is the only sequence kept; it has 42 bases, read in frame from the first base. CDR1 LNHDA and CDR2 SQIVND are derived from the germline V gene (reference sequence). TCRbeta CDR3 regions were amplified from genomic DNA by means of the immunoSEQ Assay, a bias-controlled multiplex PCR. The paper's processing steps were these. The number of nucleated cells in each sample was estimated from the amplification of reference gene primers within the assay. Sequence reads were collapsed and filtered to measure the absolute abundance of every unique TCRbeta CDR3 rearrangement. For each sample, productive Simpson clonality was calculated as the square root of Simpson's diversity index across productive rearrangements. TCRdb's version of the immuneACCESS table is confined to in-frame rearrangements and falls short of the full clone set. An unresolved V gene accounts for under half of the shortfall where checked; the remainder is of unknown origin. For V, J and clone size, that table is used; D and trimming come from the DNA. Present in this sample are about 200,000 clones, roughly nine tenths of which were seen just once. 2% to 2.5% of the sample belongs to the ten largest clones.

Whole blood was collected in K2EDTA tubes by collaborating institutions according to the institutions' own protocols. For TCRbeta analysis, collaborators shipped samples as frozen whole blood, isolated PBMCs, or DNA extracted from either of those sample types. As regards this clone: No cognate antigen has been identified for it. No clone much larger than this one lies a single base away; base qualities are absent.

Sequencing input: peripheral blood. The TCR was taken from a woman between 50 and 59 years old with acute or convalescent COVID-19. The sequence is built from TRBV19 and TRBJ2-7; TRBD1 fits 8 bases in the junction. The CDR3 protein: CASSLQGAPYEQYF. The sequenced DNA is TGTGCCAGTAGTTTGCAGGGGGCGCCTTACGAGCAGTACTTC.